The 32 T cell receptor beta chains presented below share a single source sample, sequenced in a study of glioma-infiltrating T cells after dendritic cell vaccination. Sequencing was performed with immunoSEQ multiplex PCR; in TCRdb, only in-frame clones are kept and a portion is missing. Of about 50,000 clones in the sample, around nine tenths were seen once. Time point specified: after dendritic cell vaccination, including at tumor progression/relapse. Specimen: blood, collected after dendritic cell vaccination. Receptor source: a human donor with glioblastoma.

The chain carries TRBV27 and TRBJ2-7; 8 positions match TRBD2. CDR3 length equals 17 residues. V trimming: 3 bases; J trimming: 6 bases; junction bases outside the gene matches: 16. From germline, CDR1 is MNHEY and CDR2 SMNVEV (reference sequence). CDR3 amino acids: CASSLELPGTSGPEQYF. CDR3 nucleotides: TGTGCCAGCAGTTTGGAGCTACCGGGTACTAGCGGACCCGAGCAGTACTTC.

The chain joins TRBV28 to TRBJ1-1, with 9 bases identical to TRBD1. J lost 5 bases, V lost 6 bases, and 13 bases had no gene match. CDR3 size: 16 residues. Germline loops: CDR1 MDHEN, CDR2 SYDVKM. The CDR3 DNA is TGTGCCAGCAGCCGGTCGGGACAGGGCGTCCGGACTGAAGCTTTCTTT. This sequence encodes CASSRSGQGVRTEAFF.

The rearrangement uses TRBV7-3 and TRBJ2-5; the D gene could be TRBD1 or TRBD2 (5 bases each). The J call may be faulty, since TRBJ2-7 better matches the DNA end. Germline V gene lookup returns CDR1 SGHTA and CDR2 FQGTGA. CDR3 length: 12 amino acids. CDR3 nucleotides: TGTGCCAGCAGCCCTGGGGGCTACGAGCAGTACTTC. Amino acid sequence: CASSPGGYEQYF.

This chain uses TRBV11-3 with TRBJ2-5, with 7 bases lining up with TRBD2. The length of the CDR3 is 13 residues. Germline values: CDR1 SGHNT, CDR2 YENEEA. V dropped 5 bases and J dropped 5; count of bases not matched to a gene: 5. The CDR3 here is CASSRTSVETQYF. The CDR3 nucleotides read TGTGCCAGCAGCCGGACTAGTGTGGAGACCCAGTACTTC. The entire variable domain, with the rest obtained from reference TRBV11-3 and TRBJ2-5, is as follows: EAGVVQSPRYKIIEKKQPVAFWCNPISGHNTLYWYLQNLGQGPELLIRYENEEAVDDSQLPKDRFSAERLKGVDSTLKIQPAELGDSAVYLCASSRTSVETQYFGPGTRLLVL.

J is TRBJ2-1 and V is TRBV7-3; the match to TRBD1 covers 8 bases. The CDR3 totals 17 residues. V lost 3 bases, J lost 2 bases, and 9 bases stayed unmatched. Germline assignment: CDR1 SGHTA and CDR2 FQGTGA. The chain's CDR3 is CASSFLSGTGPYNEQFF. Written as DNA, the CDR3 is TGTGCCAGCAGCTTCTTATCCGGGACAGGCCCCTACAATGAGCAGTTCTTC. The entire variable domain, with the rest obtained from reference TRBV7-3 and TRBJ2-1, is as follows: GAGVSQTPSNKVTEKGKYVELRCDPISGHTALYWYRQSLGQGPEFLIYFQGTGAADDSGLPNDRFFAVRPEGSVSTLKIQRTERGDSAVYLCASSFLSGTGPYNEQFFGPGTRLTVL.

The chain links TRBV18 to TRBJ1-2, with 9 bases aligning to TRBD1. CDR1 is KGHSH and CDR2 is LQKENI in the germline V gene. CDR3 length equals 13 residues. The trim removed 5 bases at V and 6 bases at J, leaving 4 bases unmatched. The chain's CDR3 is CASSRRQGDGYTF. CDR3 bases: TGTGCCAGCTCAAGAAGACAGGGGGATGGCTACACCTTC.

The genes are TRBV7-9 and TRBJ2-2; no reliable D call. This CDR3 contains 13 residues. V was clipped by 5 bases and J by 7 bases, with 11 bases between them. CDR1 SEHNR and CDR2 FQNEAQ come from the germline V gene (reference sequence). The CDR3 DNA follows: TGTGCCAGCAGCGCCAGTCAGATCGGGGAGCTGTTTTTT. This codes for CASSASQIGELFF.

As for this clone: The junction departs from germline at one end; a sequencing error may be responsible. This sequence joins TRBV7-7 and TRBJ2-7, with 13 nucleotides matching TRBD2. CDR3 length: 15 amino acids. Germline CDR1 is SSHAT and CDR2 is FNYEAQ (reference sequence). The CDR3 coding sequence is TGTGCTAGCAGCCCAGGACTAGCGGGGGCCTACGAGCAGTACTTC. Amino acids: CASSPGLAGAYEQYF.

In this sample, this clone turned up a few times. This rearrangement joins TRBV5-4 to TRBJ2-7; TRBD1 might be the D (5 bases). The CDR3 runs to 13 residues. Germline lookup yields CDR1 SGHNT and CDR2 YYREEE (reference sequence). V was clipped by 2 bases and J by 5 bases, with 11 bases between them. The CDR3 sequence: CASSLKQDDEQYF. In DNA, the CDR3 is TGTGCCAGCAGCTTAAAACAGGACGACGAGCAGTACTTC. The entire variable domain, with the rest obtained from reference TRBV5-4 and TRBJ2-7, is as follows: ETGVTQSPTHLIKTRGQQVTLRCSSQSGHNTVSWYQQALGQGPQFIFQYYREEENGRGNFPPRFSGLQFPNYSSELNVNALELDDSALYLCASSLKQDDEQYFGPGTRLTVT.

The chain has TRBV6-4 and TRBJ2-2; D not resolved. Trimming left V 7 bases short and J 4 bases short, with 10 bases between. CDR1 and CDR2 from the germline V gene are MRHNA and SNTAGT. The CDR3 spans 13 residues. DNA for the CDR3: TGTGCCAGCACCCAACAGAGCACCGGGGAGCTGTTTTTT. It specifies CASTQQSTGELFF.

The chain employs TRBV6-5 and TRBJ1-1; TRBD1 agrees at 7 bases. With V trimmed by 6 bases and J by 5 bases, 6 bases remained unmatched. Germline V gene sequence: CDR1 MNHEY, CDR2 SVGAGI. The CDR3 is 13 amino acids. CDR3 DNA sequence: TGTGCCAGCAGATTGACAGGGTGGACTGAAGCTTTCTTT. Translation gives CASRLTGWTEAFF.

This chain joins TRBV28 and TRBJ1-2, with 7 positions matching TRBD1. CDR3 length equals 14 residues. Trimming removed 5 bases from V and 7 bases from J; junction bases left unmatched: 10. Germline V CDR1 and CDR2: MDHEN, SYDVKM. The CDR3 loop is CASSASGTVSGYTF. The CDR3 region has the DNA TGTGCCAGCAGTGCATCCGGGACAGTAAGTGGCTACACCTTC.

This clone has only one observation. Without the conserved terminal phenylalanine or tryptophan, this CDR3 likely stems from a read error. No DNA is shown, since the ends of the CDR3 on it are uncertain; the CDR3 is the one TCRdb lists. The chain combines TRBV4-1 with TRBJ1-1; whether TRBD1, the table's D call, matches the DNA was not checked. CDR1 is MGHRA, CDR2 YSYEKL, per germline. The CDR3 has 15 residues if both end residues are counted. CDR3 amino acids: CASSQDSRVTGVTPL.

The chain employs TRBV30 and TRBJ2-1; D ambiguous. With 0 bases removed from V and 1 base from J, the gap between germline ends came to 4 bases. Per the germline V gene, CDR1 is GTSNPN and CDR2 is SVGIG (reference sequence). The CDR3 is 13 residues long. DNA of the CDR3: TGTGCCTGGAGTGTACTTTCCTACAATGAGCAGTTCTTC. Translation gives CAWSVLSYNEQFF.

This clone was seen only once. V gene TRBV30 combines with J gene TRBJ2-1; no clear D gene. Per the germline V gene, CDR1 is GTSNPN and CDR2 is SVGIG (reference sequence). This CDR3 is 12 amino acids long. The V gene lost 4 bases and the J gene lost 0 bases, with 4 bases spanning the gap. For the CDR3, the DNA is TGTGCCTGGAAGAGCTCCTACAATGAGCAGTTCTTC. This translates into CAWKSSYNEQFF.

This clone came up a few times. This chain links TRBV6-6 with TRBJ1-2; 7 bases fit TRBD1. This CDR3 has 11 amino acids. V was pared by 6 bases and J by 6 bases, with 1 base of the junction left unmatched. Germline V CDR1 and CDR2: MNHNY, SVGAGI (reference sequence). CDR3 loop: CASSDRDGYTF. The CDR3 DNA follows: TGTGCCAGCAGCGACAGGGATGGCTACACCTTC.

The chain recombines TRBV29-1 with TRBJ2-2, with D possibly matching TRBD1 (5 bases). V was shortened by 7 bases and J by 0 bases, with 9 bases between the two germline ends. Germline V gene lookup returns CDR1 SQVTM and CDR2 ANQGSEA. The CDR3 extends over 13 amino acids. The chain's CDR3 is CSADIANTGELFF. The CDR3 nucleotides read TGCAGCGCGGACATCGCGAACACCGGGGAGCTGTTTTTT.

The chain recombines TRBV5-1 with TRBJ2-7; 14 bases align to TRBD2. The CDR3 is 13 residues long. V dropped 7 bases and J dropped 5; count of bases not matched to a gene: 2. Germline assignment: CDR1 SGHRS and CDR2 YFSETQ. The CDR3 DNA sequence: TGCGCCAGCGGACTAGCGGGAGGAAACGAGCAGTACTTC. Protein product: CASGLAGGNEQYF.

The chain uses TRBV7-3 and TRBJ1-2; 7 nucleotides agree with TRBD1. Germline values: CDR1 SGHTA, CDR2 FQGTGA. The CDR3 extends over 16 amino acids. After removal of 5 bases from V and 6 bases from J, the junction contained 15 bases not matched to a gene. Written as DNA, the CDR3 is TGTGCCAGCAGCCGAGGGCCGGGACAGACAAACGATGGCTACACCTTC. Translated: CASSRGPGQTNDGYTF.

This sequence joins TRBV13 and TRBJ2-7; 14 positions match TRBD2. Germline V gene sequence: CDR1 PRHDT, CDR2 FYEKMQ (reference sequence). The CDR3 contains 15 residues. With V trimmed by 5 bases and J by 3 bases, 3 bases remained unmatched. DNA of the CDR3: TGTGCCAGCAGCACGGGACTAGCGGGGGTCTACGAGCAGTACTTC. Translating gives CASSTGLAGVYEQYF.

The chain joins TRBV28 to TRBJ2-7; 9 nucleotides align to TRBD2. Per the germline V gene, CDR1 is MDHEN and CDR2 is SYDVKM. There are 14 residues in the CDR3. The junction had 7 bases not matched to a gene; V was cut back by 6 bases and J by 4 bases. In DNA, the CDR3 is TGTGCCAGCAGAAAAAGCGGGAGGTCGTACGAGCAGTACTTC. Amino acids: CASRKSGRSYEQYF.

This chain links TRBV7-2 with TRBJ2-2; 7 bases fit TRBD1. The CDR3 loop spans 15 amino acids. J lost 7 bases, V lost 0 bases, and 5 bases had no gene match. The germline V gene encodes CDR1 SGHTA and CDR2 FQGNSA. In nucleotides, the CDR3 is TGTGCCAGCAGCTTAGCCAGGGGGAAGGGCGGGGAGCTGTTTTTT. This sequence encodes CASSLARGKGGELFF.

The genes are TRBV6-1 and TRBJ1-4, with 7 positions matching TRBD1. Germline V gene data show CDR1 as MNHNS and CDR2 as SASEGT. After removal of 6 bases from V and 17 bases from J, the junction contained 12 bases not matched to a gene. The CDR3 spans 12 residues. The CDR3 bases are TGTGCCAGCAGAGAATACACCGGGACAGCATTTTTT. It codes for CASREYTGTAFF.

This clone was seen just once. The chain is built from TRBV27 and TRBJ1-2, with D unclear. The germline CDR1 and CDR2 sequences are MNHEY and SMNVEV (reference sequence). V dropped 4 bases and J dropped 3 bases, with 15 bases sitting between them. CDR3 size: 15 residues. DNA of the CDR3: TGTGCCAGCAGTTCCCTAGGGAGGATTGACTATGGCTACACCTTC. It specifies CASSSLGRIDYGYTF.

As DNA, the CDR3 is TGTGCCAGCAGCTTTGACAATCCGGCGTTCTCCTACAATGAGCAGTTCTTC. Protein sequence: CASSFDNPAFSYNEQFF. V is TRBV7-2 and J is TRBJ2-1; D gene unclear. Germline CDR1 SGHTA, CDR2 FQGNSA. Trimming removed 3 bases at V and 0 bases at J, with 15 bases between. The CDR3 totals 17 residues.

The chain is built from TRBV19 and TRBJ2-7, with 14 bases identical to TRBD2. The CDR3 covers 16 residues. V lost 5 bases, J lost 9 bases, and 12 bases stayed unmatched. CDR1 is LNHDA and CDR2 is SQIVND in the germline V gene (reference sequence). The chain's CDR3 is CASSPEAGLAGAGQYF. CDR3 bases: TGTGCCAGTAGTCCCGAGGCGGGACTAGCGGGAGCAGGGCAGTACTTC.

The chain uses TRBV10-3 and TRBJ2-1; D is unresolved. V was trimmed by 2 bases and J by 13 bases, leaving 12 bases between them. The germline CDR1 and CDR2 sequences are ENHRY and SYGVKD. This CDR3 region has 12 residues. The CDR3 reads CAISETAAQQFF. As DNA, the CDR3 is TGTGCCATCAGTGAGACAGCAGCCCAACAGTTCTTC.

The J gene is TRBJ2-5, the V gene TRBV29-1; D call uncertain. The V end was cut by 4 bases, the J end by 0 bases, with 9 bases between. Germline V lookup: CDR1 SQVTM, CDR2 ANQGSEA. The CDR3 has 13 amino acids. CDR3 DNA: TGCAGCGTTGTCCACGGGTACCAAGAGACCCAGTACTTC. It encodes CSVVHGYQETQYF. Complete variable domain (other parts from reference TRBV29-1 and TRBJ2-5): SAVISQKPSRDICQRGTSLTIQCQVDSQVTMMFWYRQQPGQSLTLIATANQGSEATYESGFVIDKFPISRPNLTFSTLTVSNMSPEDSSIYLCSVVHGYQETQYFGPGTRLLVL.

V and J are TRBV25-1 and TRBJ2-2; perhaps TRBD2 as D (5 bases). The length of the CDR3 is 14 residues. In germline, CDR1 is MGHDK, CDR2 SYGVNS. Trimming pared 8 bases from V and 3 bases from J, leaving 13 bases between. The CDR3 region has the DNA TGTGCCAGCTCTAGGACTCGTTACACCGGGGAGCTGTTTTTT. Translating gives CASSRTRYTGELFF.

V usage is TRBV19 and J usage is TRBJ1-5, with D tentatively TRBD1 (6 bases). Trimming took 1 base from V and 3 from J, leaving 10 bases between them. This CDR3 contains 15 residues. CDR1 is LNHDA and CDR2 is SQIVND in the germline V gene (reference sequence). Here the CDR3 DNA reads TGTGCCAGTAGTATAGTTTGGACAGTCAATCAGCCCCAGCATTTT. It specifies CASSIVWTVNQPQHF.

The V and J genes are TRBV6-6 and TRBJ2-7; 9 bases agree with TRBD1. Germline V gene sequence: CDR1 MNHNY, CDR2 SVGAGI (reference sequence). The length of the CDR3 is 14 residues. V trimming: 6 bases; J trimming: 2 bases; junction bases outside the gene matches: 5. As DNA, the CDR3 is TGTGCCAGCAGGGGGGGACAGGGTCCCTACGAGCAGTACTTC. Encoded protein: CASRGGQGPYEQYF.

The chain joins TRBV30 to TRBJ2-7, with 9 bases aligning to TRBD2. Germline values: CDR1 GTSNPN, CDR2 SVGIG (reference sequence). V lost 4 bases to trimming and J lost 6 bases; unmatched junction nucleotides: 10. The CDR3 has 14 residues. DNA for the CDR3: TGTGCCTGGACCTCGGGGCGGGGGGGGCTCGAGCAGTACTTC. Protein sequence: CAWTSGRGGLEQYF. The whole variable domain, filled in from reference TRBV30 and TRBJ2-7, reads SQTIHQWPATLVQPVGSPLSLECTVEGTSNPNLYWYRQAAGRGLQLLFYSVGIGQISSEVPQNLSASRPQDRQFILSSKKLLLSDSGFYLCAWTSGRGGLEQYFGPGTRLTVT.